A single sample gave rise to the 29 T cell receptor beta chains below, sequenced in a study of blood T cell repertoires in COVID-19. TCRdb's table, derived via immunoSEQ multiplex PCR, lists solely in-frame clones and lacks some. This sample has roughly 670,000 clones; 70% to 90% occur once, and the top ten carry about 0.26%. The specimen was peripheral blood. The receptor set was obtained from a woman younger than 35 with acute or convalescent COVID-19.

J is TRBJ2-2 and V is TRBV15; 11 bases are shared with TRBD2. CDR3 length: 17 residues. Germline V gives CDR1 LNHNV, CDR2 YYDKDF (reference sequence). The V gene end was trimmed by 1 base and the J gene end by 7 bases; junction bases not matched to a gene: 8. CDR3 DNA sequence: TGTGCCACCAGCAGAGGATCCACTAGCGGGGGTGGCGGGGAGCTGTTTTTT. The encoded protein is CATSRGSTSGGGGELFF.

The V call is TRBV21-1, the J call TRBJ2-7; the listed D gene, TRBD1, was not tested against the DNA. TRBV21-1 is described as a pseudogene. The CDR3 spans 18 residues. This CDR3 reads CASSKKGTDRENKNEQYF. CDR3 DNA sequence: TGTGCCAGCAGCAAAAAGGGGACGGACAGGGAAAATAAGAACGAGCAGTACTTC.

The chain couples TRBV3-1 (or the pseudogene TRBV3-2) to TRBJ1-3; 10 bases align to TRBD1. Germline V gene lookup returns CDR1 LGHDT and CDR2 YNNKEL (reference sequence). Germline trimming cut 4 bases from V and 4 bases from J; bases unmatched to any gene: 19. The CDR3 has 20 amino acids. The CDR3, as DNA: TGTGCCAGCAGCCCGTCCCGGGACAGGGGTCGCCTCTCTGGGGGAAACACCATATATTTT. Residues: CASSPSRDRGRLSGGNTIYF.

The chain carries TRBV12-3 or TRBV12-4 and TRBJ2-1; no reliable D call. Deletions cut 2 bases from V and 5 bases from J, with 7 bases between. The CDR3 is 13 residues long. CDR3 DNA: TGTGCCAGCAGTTTAAGCAAAAACAATGAGCAGTTCTTC. It yields the protein CASSLSKNNEQFF.

The chain employs TRBV7-8 and TRBJ1-4; the match to TRBD1 covers 7 bases. Germline assignment: CDR1 SGHVS and CDR2 FQNEAQ. After removal of 6 bases from V and 6 bases from J, the junction contained 13 bases not matched to a gene. The CDR3 has 16 amino acids. The CDR3 reads CASSYLQGRRDEKLFF. The CDR3 DNA follows: TGTGCCAGCAGTTACCTACAGGGGAGGAGGGATGAAAAACTGTTTTTT.

This clone came up a few times. This chain uses TRBV5-1 with TRBJ1-4, with 10 bases identical to TRBD1. V dropped 5 bases and J dropped 8; count of bases not matched to a gene: 9. The CDR3 extends over 15 amino acids. Germline assignment: CDR1 SGHRS and CDR2 YFSETQ. The CDR3 bases are TGCGCCAGCAGACGGATCGGGACAGGGGAAGAAAAACTGTTTTTT. This translates into CASRRIGTGEEKLFF.

The chain employs TRBV18 and TRBJ1-2; 7 nucleotides agree with TRBD1. The CDR3 sequence is 16 residues long. V shed 2 bases, J shed 5 bases, and the junction held 11 bases outside the gene matches. CDR1 is KGHSH, CDR2 LQKENI, per germline. The DNA for the CDR3 is TGTGCCAGCTCACCATTGAGGGGGCCCTTATTTTATGGCTACACCTTC. It is translated as CASSPLRGPLFYGYTF.

The chain links TRBV7-9 to TRBJ1-4; 12 positions match TRBD1. Germline assignment: CDR1 SEHNR and CDR2 FQNEAQ (reference sequence). V gave up 7 bases and J gave up 3 bases; unmatched junction bases: 12. The CDR3 totals 18 residues. CDR3 in amino acids: CASTGTGGAGRSNEKLFF. The CDR3 DNA reads TGTGCCAGCACGGGGACAGGGGGCGCAGGGAGGTCTAATGAAAAACTGTTTTTT. Full variable domain (missing parts from reference TRBV7-9 and TRBJ1-4): DTGVSQNPRHKITKRGQNVTFRCDPISEHNRLYWYRQTLGQGPEFLTYFQNEAQLEKSRLLSDRFSAERPKGSFSTLEIQRTEQGDSAMYLCASTGTGGAGRSNEKLFFGSGTQLSVL.

The V call is TRBV5-6, the J call TRBJ2-7; perhaps TRBD1 as D (6 bases). The CDR3 spans 15 residues. Germline assignment: CDR1 SGHDT and CDR2 YYEEEE. V was pared by 0 bases and J by 0 bases, with 10 bases between. The CDR3 is CASSLAGTTSYEQYF. DNA for the CDR3: TGTGCCAGCAGCTTGGCCGGGACAACCTCCTACGAGCAGTACTTC. The complete variable domain, with remaining parts taken from reference TRBV5-6 and TRBJ2-7, reads DAGVTQSPTHLIKTRGQQVTLRCSPKSGHDTVSWYQQALGQGPQFIFQYYEEEERQRGNFPDRFSGHQFPNYSSELNVNALLLGDSALYLCASSLAGTTSYEQYFGPGTRLTVT.

This chain joins TRBV5-4 and TRBJ2-3, with 7 bases identical to TRBD1. Germline CDR1 SGHNT, CDR2 YYREEE (reference sequence). Trimming at V came to 1 base and at J to 9 bases, leaving 5 bases not matched to a gene. The CDR3 length is 13 residues. CDR3 nucleotide sequence: TGTGCCAGCAGCTTGTTTGAGACAGGGACGCAGTATTTT. Its translation is CASSLFETGTQYF.

V usage is TRBV6-5 and J usage is TRBJ2-7, with TRBD1 matching 11 bases. This CDR3 has 16 residues. Germline V gene data show CDR1 as MNHEY and CDR2 as SVGAGI. Losses at the gene ends were 0 bases for V and 3 bases for J; bases not matched to a gene: 4. In DNA, the CDR3 is TGTGCCAGCAGTTACTCTACTGGGACAGGGGGCTACGAGCAGTACTTC. Protein sequence: CASSYSTGTGGYEQYF.

This rearrangement joins TRBV6-5 to TRBJ1-1; D unclear. V lost 7 bases and J lost 0, with 9 bases in between. Germline V gene lookup returns CDR1 MNHEY and CDR2 SVGAGI. The CDR3 runs 13 residues. The CDR3, as DNA: TGTGCCAGCACCGTCGGGGTGAACACTGAAGCTTTCTTT. It codes for CASTVGVNTEAFF.

This clone has only one observation. The genes are TRBV6-2 or TRBV6-3 and TRBJ1-2; TRBD1 is a possible D gene (5 bases). This CDR3 contains 13 residues. Trimming cost V 6 bases and J 8 bases, with 16 bases left between them. Germline V CDR1 and CDR2: MNHEY, SVGEGT. Written as DNA, the CDR3 is TGTGCCAGCAGCAACCAGGGTATATGGGGCTACACCTTC. Protein: CASSNQGIWGYTF.

This sequence joins TRBV5-5 and TRBJ2-7; 7 nucleotides match TRBD1. The trim removed 5 bases at V and 4 bases at J, leaving 6 bases unmatched. Germline values: CDR1 SGHKS, CDR2 YYEKEE (reference sequence). The CDR3 sequence is 13 residues long. CDR3 coding DNA: TGTGCCAGCAGTCAGACAGGGAGTTACGAGCAGTACTTC. Protein sequence: CASSQTGSYEQYF.

A few counts support this clone. The V and J genes are TRBV6-5 and TRBJ1-2; a weak D match, TRBD1 (5 bases). Germline CDR1 is MNHEY and CDR2 is SVGAGI. The CDR3 totals 15 residues. V shed 2 bases and J shed 0 bases, with 10 bases lying between them. The CDR3 region is CASSYPLQANYGYTF. The CDR3 DNA reads TGTGCCAGCAGTTACCCCCTACAGGCTAACTATGGCTACACCTTC.

This sequence joins TRBV5-1 and TRBJ2-1, with 10 positions matching TRBD2. The V gene end was trimmed by 6 bases and the J gene end by 7 bases; junction bases not matched to a gene: 7. Germline V lookup: CDR1 SGHRS, CDR2 YFSETQ. This CDR3 has 14 amino acids. Here the CDR3 reads CASNSGGVINEQFF. As DNA, the CDR3 is TGCGCCAGCAACAGCGGGGGGGTTATTAATGAGCAGTTCTTC.

The chain combines TRBV6-5 with TRBJ1-1, with TRBD1 matching 7 bases. The V segment lost 6 bases and the J segment 5 bases; nucleotides outside the gene matches: 6. From germline, CDR1 is MNHEY and CDR2 SVGAGI. The CDR3 spans 13 residues. This chain's CDR3 is CASSLTGWTEAFF. The CDR3 DNA sequence: TGTGCCAGCAGCCTGACAGGGTGGACTGAAGCTTTCTTT.

The V and J genes are TRBV3-1 (or the pseudogene TRBV3-2) and TRBJ2-3, with 7 bases aligning to TRBD2. V shed 4 bases, J shed 0 bases, and the junction held 4 bases outside the gene matches. The CDR3 runs to 15 residues. CDR1 is LGHDT, CDR2 YNNKEL, per germline (reference sequence). The CDR3 bases are TGTGCCAGCAGCCGGGGGACTACGAGCACAGATACGCAGTATTTT. Protein sequence: CASSRGTTSTDTQYF.

The chain is built from TRBV2 and TRBJ2-2, with D unresolved. Germline CDR1 reads SNHLY; CDR2 reads FYNNEI. The length of the CDR3 is 15 residues. V shed 4 bases and J shed 2 bases, with 11 bases lying between them. CDR3 nucleotides: TGTGCCAGCAGTGGGGTGACGGGTAACACCGGGGAGCTGTTTTTT. Protein sequence: CASSGVTGNTGELFF.

The V gene is TRBV12-3 or TRBV12-4, the J gene TRBJ1-1; no clear D gene. This CDR3 is built from 13 residues. The germline V and J ends were trimmed by 4 bases and 1 base, with 7 bases remaining between them. In DNA, the CDR3 is TGTGCCAGCAGTTCGAGAGGGAACACTGAAGCTTTCTTT. This sequence encodes CASSSRGNTEAFF.

This chain joins TRBV30 and TRBJ1-3; no clear D gene. This CDR3 is 17 amino acids long. Trimming removed 2 bases from V and 0 bases from J, with 17 bases in between. Per germline, CDR1 GTSNPN and CDR2 SVGIG (reference sequence). The CDR3 sequence is CAWSPRAVRVSGNTIYF. The CDR3 DNA reads as TGTGCCTGGAGTCCCCGGGCCGTGAGGGTCTCTGGAAACACCATATATTTT.

The chain joins TRBV19 to TRBJ1-1, with a tentative D call TRBD1 (5 bases). The CDR3 has 13 residues. The V end was cut by 7 bases, the J end by 1 base, with 10 bases between. CDR1 and CDR2 (germline): LNHDA, SQIVND (reference sequence). In nucleotides, the CDR3 is TGTGCCAGTAAACAGGTTTGGAACACTGAAGCTTTCTTT. It codes for CASKQVWNTEAFF.

In this sample, this clone turned up a few times. V usage is TRBV9 and J usage is TRBJ2-2; D possibly corresponds to TRBD2 (5 bases). The CDR3 spans 15 residues. Germline CDR1 is SGDLS and CDR2 is YYNGEE. V lost 4 bases and J 5 bases, leaving 15 bases between the germline ends. The CDR3 region has the DNA TGTGCCAGCAGCCTAGCACGGGGAAGGACCGGGGAGCTGTTTTTT. Translated: CASSLARGRTGELFF.

The chain is built from TRBV21-1 and TRBJ1-2; TRBD1 is the table's D call, not checked against the DNA. TRBV21-1 is classified as a pseudogene. The CDR3 has 17 amino acids. The DNA for the CDR3 is TGTGCCAGCAGCAATAGGTTCGGCAGGCAGCATAACTATGGCTACACCTTC. Translated, it gives CASSNRFGRQHNYGYTF.

The gene calls are TRBV6-5 and TRBJ1-6, with D uncertain. This CDR3 comprises 15 residues. V dropped 7 bases and J dropped 0 bases, with 10 bases sitting between them. The V gene's germline CDR1 is MNHEY and CDR2 SVGAGI. This chain's CDR3 is CASTSGSSYNSPLHF. CDR3 DNA sequence: TGTGCCAGCACCTCGGGGAGCTCCTATAATTCACCCCTCCACTTT.

This clone was seen only once. The chain carries TRBV28 and TRBJ1-2; 11 positions agree with TRBD1. J was trimmed by 6 bases and V by 10 bases; bases with no gene match: 10. The CDR3 covers 14 residues. Germline V gene lookup returns CDR1 MDHEN and CDR2 SYDVKM. DNA for the CDR3: TGTGCCATCCCAATGGGGACAGGGGGTAATGGCTACACCTTC. This translates into CAIPMGTGGNGYTF.

The chain uses TRBV11-3 and TRBJ1-1, with D perhaps matching TRBD1 (6 bases). The CDR3 runs 13 residues. Germline V gene lookup returns CDR1 SGHNT and CDR2 YENEEA. Trimming took 3 bases from V and 4 from J, leaving 9 bases between them. The CDR3 DNA reads TGTGCCAGCAGCTTGGGGACAACCACTGAAGCTTTCTTT. Translating gives CASSLGTTTEAFF.

The count of this clone is one. The chain has TRBV7-3 and TRBJ2-2; TRBD2 is a possible D gene (7 bases). Trimming stripped 4 bases from V and 2 bases from J, with 14 bases between. Per germline, CDR1 SGHTA and CDR2 FQGTGA. This CDR3 is 16 amino acids long. The CDR3 nucleotides read TGTGCCAGCAGCTCCCGCGGGGGCGATAACACCGGGGAGCTGTTTTTT. As protein: CASSSRGGDNTGELFF.

This clone was recorded only once. The junction differs from germline at one of its ends, possibly a read error. This sequence joins TRBV7-3 and TRBJ2-1; no definite D call. CDR1 is SGHTA, CDR2 FQGTGA, per germline. CDR3 length: 15 residues. CDR3 region: CASSLSPNGYSEQFF. The CDR3 DNA reads TGTGCCAGCAGCTTAAGCCCGAATGGTTACAGTGAGCAGTTCTTC.